This record concerns one T cell receptor beta chain sequence. Mismatch with germline at one junction end may stem from a read error. The data originate from a study of T cell repertoires in cytomegalovirus infection. From the reads, TCRdb called clonotypes with MiXCR, one entry per CDR3 protein. Altogether about 740,000 distinct CDR3 sequences are present, 35% being singletons, with the ten largest covering about 2.8%. Sequenced material: PBMCs. The clonotype was recovered from a human donor in good health (CMV status not recorded). Some clones in this sample may be carry-over from other donors' samples.

This chain's CDR3 is CSSSYTNREETQYF. CDR3 in DNA: TGTTCCAGCAGTTACACGAACAGGGAAGAGACCCAGTACTTC. The chain joins TRBV6-5 to TRBJ2-5; D perhaps matches TRBD1 (6 bases). CDR1 is MNHEY and CDR2 is SVGAGI in the germline V gene. This CDR3 is 14 amino acids long.